This T cell receptor beta chain was observed in a study of shared clonotypes between healthy human individuals. Clones were read by immunoSEQ multiplex PCR, and TCRdb kept only the in-frame ones, dropping some. The sample shows millions of clones, 95% of them seen only once. The CDR3 loop spans 16 amino acids. Germline lookup yields CDR1 KGHSH and CDR2 LQKENI. J lost 6 bases, V lost 0 bases, and 7 bases had no gene match. The rearrangement joins TRBV18 to TRBJ2-7; 11 bases agree with TRBD1. This receptor was obtained from a man younger than 30 in good health. Sequenced: naive CD4+ T cells sorted from blood. This sample's subset: CD45RA+ positively selected. This CDR3 reads CASSPPVRDRGAEQYF. CDR3 DNA sequence: TGTGCCAGCTCACCACCGGTCCGGGACAGGGGGGCCGAGCAGTACTTC.